The 20 T cell receptor beta chains given below trace back to one sample, sequenced in a study of blood T cell repertoires in COVID-19. The method was immunoSEQ multiplex PCR; TCRdb's version includes in-frame clones alone and lacks a portion of them. The sample carries 60,000 to 85,000 clones, roughly 80% recorded once. Sequencing was done on a sample of peripheral blood. Every receptor here comes from a man in his 70s who had recovered from COVID-19.

The V and J genes are TRBV18 and TRBJ2-2; the D gene is possibly TRBD1 (6 bases). CDR1 and CDR2 (germline): KGHSH, LQKENI. CDR3 length: 16 residues. V was cut by 6 bases and J by 1 base, with 15 bases left in between. CDR3 in DNA: TGTGCCAGCTCCCCTCGGGCACAGGGGAACACCGGGGAGCTGTTTTTT. Translating it yields CASSPRAQGNTGELFF.

This chain uses TRBV10-2 with TRBJ2-1, with TRBD2 matching over 12 bases. Losses at the gene ends were 6 bases for V and 5 bases for J; bases not matched to a gene: 5. Per germline, CDR1 WSHSY and CDR2 SAAADI. This CDR3 is 15 amino acids long. The DNA for the CDR3 is TGCGCCAGCAGACCGACTAGCGGGGGTCACAATGAGCAGTTCTTC. This encodes CASRPTSGGHNEQFF.

The chain uses TRBV3-1 (or the pseudogene TRBV3-2) and TRBJ1-4; 8 bases agree with TRBD1. This CDR3 has 16 residues. Trimming took 4 bases from V and 4 from J; bases not matched to a gene: 8. Germline lookup yields CDR1 LGHDT and CDR2 YNNKEL (reference sequence). CDR3 sequence reads: CASSLSGQGGNEKLFF. The CDR3 DNA reads TGTGCCAGCAGCCTAAGTGGACAGGGAGGTAATGAAAAACTGTTTTTT.

This chain connects TRBV19 to TRBJ1-4; 9 bases fit TRBD1. In germline, CDR1 is LNHDA, CDR2 SQIVND (reference sequence). The length of the CDR3 is 15 residues. J lost 8 bases, V lost 4 bases, and 8 bases had no gene match. In DNA, the CDR3 is TGTGCCAGTAGTACAGCCGGGACAGGGAGGGAAAAACTGTTTTTT. Translating gives CASSTAGTGREKLFF.

The V gene is TRBV19, the J gene TRBJ2-5, with 11 bases that match TRBD1. Germline CDR1 LNHDA, CDR2 SQIVND (reference sequence). V was clipped by 5 bases and J by 5 bases; unmatched bases: 10. CDR3 size: 16 residues. CDR3 amino acids: CASSPIRDRGGETQYF. The CDR3 DNA reads TGTGCCAGTAGTCCGATTCGGGACAGGGGGGGTGAGACCCAGTACTTC.

The CDR3 DNA follows: TGTGCCAGCAAACCGCAGGGGGCGGCAGGGGAGCTGTTTTTT. It encodes CASKPQGAAGELFF. This chain joins TRBV28 and TRBJ2-2; 8 bases line up with TRBD1. This CDR3 is 14 amino acids long. CDR1 and CDR2 from the germline V gene are MDHEN and SYDVKM. The V gene end was trimmed by 7 bases and the J gene end by 8 bases; junction bases not matched to a gene: 9.

This chain links TRBV18 with TRBJ2-2; 8 bases map to TRBD2. The germline CDR1 and CDR2 sequences are KGHSH and LQKENI. V trimming: 3 bases; J trimming: 0 bases; junction bases outside the gene matches: 0. The CDR3 contains 15 residues. The CDR3 DNA reads TGTGCCAGCTCACCTAGCGGGACGAACACCGGGGAGCTGTTTTTT. The encoded protein is CASSPSGTNTGELFF.

The gene calls are TRBV6-5 and TRBJ2-3; tentative D call: TRBD2 (5 bases). Germline values: CDR1 MNHEY, CDR2 SVGAGI. V lost 0 bases, J lost 7 bases, and 14 bases lay in between. The length of the CDR3 is 15 residues. The CDR3 DNA follows: TGTGCCAGCAGTTACTCGGAGATCCGCGGGCATACGCAGTATTTT. Translated: CASSYSEIRGHTQYF.

V is TRBV28 and J is TRBJ1-5; D unresolved. CDR1 MDHEN and CDR2 SYDVKM come from the germline V gene. This CDR3 comprises 12 residues. V lost 5 bases and J lost 4, with 6 bases in between. The DNA of the CDR3 is TGTGCCAGCAGTGAACAGAATCAGCCCCAGCATTTT. Translation: CASSEQNQPQHF.

The CDR3 region has the DNA TGTGCCATCAGTGAACAGGGGAATGAGCAGTTCTTC. Its protein product is CAISEQGNEQFF. The V and J genes are TRBV10-3 and TRBJ2-1, with 7 bases lining up with TRBD1. Per the germline V gene, CDR1 is ENHRY and CDR2 is SYGVKD. With V trimmed by 3 bases and J by 7 bases, 0 bases remained unmatched. The CDR3 extends over 12 amino acids.

The chain carries TRBV6-1 and TRBJ1-4, with TRBD1 as a possible D gene (5 bases). Per germline, CDR1 MNHNS and CDR2 SASEGT. CDR3 size: 18 residues. V shed 2 bases and J shed 1 base, with 17 bases lying between them. CDR3 sequence reads: CASSESGRVGGTNEKLFF. The CDR3 DNA is TGTGCCAGCAGTGAAAGTGGCAGGGTCGGCGGAACTAATGAAAAACTGTTTTTT.

The V gene is TRBV6-1, the J gene TRBJ1-2; no clear D gene. V lost 1 base, J lost 13 bases, and 16 bases lay in between. CDR1 is MNHNS, CDR2 SASEGT, per germline. The CDR3 is made up of 13 amino acids. CDR3 bases: TGTGCCAGCAGTGAAGTGCAGGACGATCGGGGCACCTTC. This sequence encodes CASSEVQDDRGTF.

The chain is built from TRBV4-2 and TRBJ1-3; TRBD1 matches 7 bases. J gave up 1 base and V 3 bases, and 6 bases lay outside the gene matches. Germline lookup yields CDR1 LGHNA and CDR2 YNFKEQ. The length of the CDR3 is 16 residues. The CDR3 spells CASSQDRGRSGNTIYF. CDR3 nucleotides: TGTGCCAGCAGCCAGGATAGGGGGCGATCTGGAAACACCATATATTTT.

This rearrangement joins TRBV2 to TRBJ1-1; 9 positions match TRBD1. Germline V gives CDR1 SNHLY, CDR2 FYNNEI. The length of the CDR3 is 14 residues. Unmatched junction bases numbered 1, after V lost 5 bases and J lost 0 bases. The CDR3 DNA sequence: TGTGCCAGCAGTCGGACAGGGGTGAACACTGAAGCTTTCTTT. This sequence encodes CASSRTGVNTEAFF.

This clone has more than one count but fewer than ten. The chain has TRBV6-2 or TRBV6-3 and TRBJ1-2; 8 nucleotides align to TRBD1. V gave up 2 bases and J gave up 8 bases; unmatched junction bases: 4. The germline V gene encodes CDR1 MNHEY and CDR2 SVGEGT. CDR3 length equals 13 residues. CDR3 sequence: CASSYRPGGGYTF. The CDR3, as DNA: TGTGCCAGCAGTTACCGCCCAGGGGGCGGCTACACCTTC.

Concerning this clone itself: Different DNA sequences within this sample yield the same CDR3. The V and J genes are TRBV19 and TRBJ1-1, with D hard to call. V gave up 3 bases and J gave up 1 base, with 9 bases separating them. CDR1 is LNHDA and CDR2 is SQIVND in the germline V gene (reference sequence). This CDR3 contains 14 residues. The DNA for the CDR3 is TGTGCCAGTAGTATCCAGGTTGGGAACACTGAAGCTTTCTTT. This encodes CASSIQVGNTEAFF. The complete variable domain, with remaining parts taken from reference TRBV19 and TRBJ1-1, reads DGGITQSPKYLFRKEGQNVTLSCEQNLNHDAMYWYRQDPGQGLRLIYYSQIVNDFQKGDIAEGYSVSREKKESFPLTVTSAQKNPTAFYLCASSIQVGNTEAFFGQGTRLTVV.

A single count supports this clone. This sequence joins TRBV12-5 and TRBJ2-7; D might be TRBD1 (5 bases). The CDR3 length is 12 residues. The V gene lost 7 bases and the J gene lost 7 bases, with 14 bases spanning the gap. CDR1 and CDR2 from the germline V gene are LGHNT and FRNRAP. CDR3 in DNA: TGTGCTAGTGATTATGGGGCTTTGGAGCAGTACTTC. This codes for CASDYGALEQYF.

This chain connects TRBV6-6 to TRBJ1-4; 7 positions match TRBD1. The V segment lost 5 bases and the J segment 3 bases; nucleotides outside the gene matches: 3. The CDR3 length is 14 residues. The germline V gene has CDR1 MNHNY and CDR2 SVGAGI (reference sequence). CDR3 sequence reads: CASSPGQSNEKLFF. CDR3 nucleotides: TGTGCCAGCAGTCCGGGACAGTCTAATGAAAAACTGTTTTTT.

This chain links TRBV11-3 with TRBJ2-1; 7 nucleotides match TRBD1. Germline CDR1 reads SGHNT; CDR2 reads YENEEA. V trimming: 0 bases; J trimming: 8 bases; junction bases outside the gene matches: 7. The CDR3 runs 15 residues. In DNA form, the CDR3 reads TGTGCCAGCAGCTTAGAAGGGGGCAGGGTAGATGAGCAGTTCTTC. Its translation is CASSLEGGRVDEQFF.

CDR3 in amino acids: CASSPDRADTIYF. Written as DNA, the CDR3 is TGTGCCAGTAGCCCGGACAGGGCGGACACCATATATTTT. The chain is built from TRBV19 and TRBJ1-3, with 8 bases aligning to TRBD1. V gave up 6 bases and J gave up 8 bases; unmatched junction bases: 6. The germline gives CDR1 LNHDA, CDR2 SQIVND (reference sequence). CDR3 length: 13 residues.